This TCR beta chain appears in the sequencing data of a study of T cell clonotyping in hematopoietic cell transplantation. General study results and limits: Few recipient clonotypes overlapped donors; over 95% were de novo at given depth. Recipient TCR diversity dropped after transplant; expanded clonotypes rose from day 30 to 180.

This sample's time point: recipient sample about 28 days before transplant, after cytoreduction. Blood collection times were about day -28 and days 30, 100, 180 posttransplant. As for this clone: The antigen remains unidentified.

The V and J ends lost 3 bases and 0 bases respectively, with 8 bases between them. The germline V gene encodes CDR1 MGHRA and CDR2 YSYEKL. The CDR3 sequence is 14 residues long. Data came from immunoSEQ multiplex PCR; TCRdb stores just in-frame clones and leaves some out. The repertoire holds approximately 39,000 clones, with 85% to 95% as singletons. This sequence joins TRBV4-1 and TRBJ1-1; D call uncertain. Sequences were derived from peripheral blood mononuclear cells, sampled before stem cell transplant. This clonotype was sampled from a man aged 40-49 years with chronic myeloid leukemia. Some clones in this sample may be carry-over from other donors' samples. The CDR3 DNA reads TGCGCCAGCAGCCAGGAGGGTCTGAACACTGAAGCTTTCTTT. Residues: CASSQEGLNTEAFF.